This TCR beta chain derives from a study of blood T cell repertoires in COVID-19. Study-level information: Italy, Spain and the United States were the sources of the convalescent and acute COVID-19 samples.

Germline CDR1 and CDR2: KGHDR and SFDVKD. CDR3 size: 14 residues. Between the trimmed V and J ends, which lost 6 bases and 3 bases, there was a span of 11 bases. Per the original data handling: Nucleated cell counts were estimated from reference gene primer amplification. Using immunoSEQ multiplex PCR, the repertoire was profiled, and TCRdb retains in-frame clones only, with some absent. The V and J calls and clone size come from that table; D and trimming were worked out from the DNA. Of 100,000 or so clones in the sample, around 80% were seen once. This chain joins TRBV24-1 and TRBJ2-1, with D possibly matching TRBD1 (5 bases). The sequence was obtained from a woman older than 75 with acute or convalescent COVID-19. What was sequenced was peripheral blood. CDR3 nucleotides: TGTGCCACCAGTCATCTAGACAGCTACAATGAGCAGTTCTTC. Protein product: CATSHLDSYNEQFF.